This T cell receptor (beta chain) was sequenced for a study of T cell repertoires in cytomegalovirus infection. Across the whole study: In public TCR beta signatures, there were indications of both CMV infection and matching HLA type. General study findings and limits: Cumulative frequency of public TCR beta families picked out carriers of CMV plus the relevant HLA. Dominating the ex vivo response were TCR beta clonotypes that were CMV-specific and HLA-C-restricted.

TCRdb ran MiXCR on the reads and lists one entry per CDR3 protein. The data contain 350,000 to 550,000 distinct CDR3 sequences, about a third of them singletons. This clonotype was counted ten times or more. Its specificity is unknown. The V gene lost 5 bases and the J gene lost 4 bases, with 15 bases spanning the gap. The CDR3 extends over 15 amino acids. The germline V gene has CDR1 SGHVS and CDR2 FQNEAQ. The chain carries TRBV7-8 and TRBJ1-3; D might be TRBD1 (6 bases). The sequenced sample was PBMCs. The sequence was obtained from a human donor in good health (CMV status not recorded). Some clones in this sample may be carry-over from other donors' samples. The CDR3 DNA follows: TGTGCCAGCAGCGCTCCGGGGGCGGAGGGAAACACCATATATTTT. Encoded protein: CASSAPGAEGNTIYF.